These T cell receptor beta chains were read from a single sample in a study of T cell responses to AZD1222 COVID-19 vaccine. Sequencing was performed with immunoSEQ multiplex PCR; in TCRdb, only in-frame clones are kept and a portion is missing. The sample includes 130,000 to 150,000 clones, just over 90% of them seen just once. The material sequenced was peripheral blood, taken on day 0 of AZD1222 vaccination. The receptors originated from an adult in good health. Both conserved end residues are part of each CDR3. The order of the fields is D gene, V gene, clone size, J gene, CDR3 DNA, CDR3 protein. D genes are given only for firm matches. Clone size is shown for a subset of rows, as once, few, many or a class of expanded clone.

d_call: NA
v_call: TRBV10-3
clone_size: NA
j_call: TRBJ1-4
cdr3_nt: TGTGCCACCCTCAATGCAACTAATGAAAAACTGTTTTTT
cdr3_aa: CATLNATNEKLFF

d_call: NA
v_call: TRBV24-1
clone_size: NA
j_call: TRBJ1-2
cdr3_nt: TGTGCCACCAGTGATTCCAGACCGGACAGCCATTACTATGGCTACACCTTC
cdr3_aa: CATSDSRPDSHYYGYTF

d_call: NA
v_call: TRBV7-9
clone_size: NA
j_call: TRBJ1-2
cdr3_nt: TGTGCCAGCAGCTTAGGGGACGACCGTGTGTATGGCTACACCTTC
cdr3_aa: CASSLGDDRVYGYTF

d_call: TRBD1
v_call: TRBV7-9
clone_size: NA
j_call: TRBJ1-1
cdr3_nt: TGTGCCAGCAGCTCACAGGGGTCGGGCACTGAAGCTTTCTTT
cdr3_aa: CASSSQGSGTEAFF

d_call: NA
v_call: TRBV27
clone_size: NA
j_call: TRBJ1-5
cdr3_nt: TGTGCCAGCAGAGGGGACGTCGGTCAGCCCCAGCATTTT
cdr3_aa: CASRGDVGQPQHF

d_call: NA
v_call: TRBV5-4
clone_size: NA
j_call: TRBJ2-7
cdr3_nt: TGTGCCAGCAGCTTGGCCCCGACTCTCTACGAGCAGTACTTC
cdr3_aa: CASSLAPTLYEQYF

d_call: TRBD1
v_call: TRBV3-1/TRBV3-2
clone_size: NA
j_call: TRBJ1-3
cdr3_nt: TGTGCCAGCAGCCGACAGGGGGCATCTGGAAACACCATATATTTT
cdr3_aa: CASSRQGASGNTIYF

d_call: TRBD1
v_call: TRBV7-2
clone_size: once
j_call: TRBJ2-3
cdr3_nt: TGTGCCAGCAGCCCCGGGACAGGGGGCTGGTTAGATACGCAGTATTTT
cdr3_aa: CASSPGTGGWLDTQYF

d_call: NA
v_call: TRBV6-1
clone_size: NA
j_call: TRBJ2-3
cdr3_nt: TGTGCCAGCAGTGAGCGGGGAGCGGATACGCAGTATTTT
cdr3_aa: CASSERGADTQYF

d_call: NA
v_call: TRBV5-1
clone_size: NA
j_call: TRBJ2-7
cdr3_nt: TGCGCCAGCAGCCCTTCCCCAGGGTTCCCCGAGCAGTACTTC
cdr3_aa: CASSPSPGFPEQYF

d_call: NA
v_call: TRBV3-1/TRBV3-2
clone_size: NA
j_call: TRBJ2-5
cdr3_nt: TGTGCCAGCAGCCGAAGTGGACTGGCAGAGACCCAGTACTTC
cdr3_aa: CASSRSGLAETQYF

d_call: NA
v_call: TRBV5-6
clone_size: NA
j_call: TRBJ1-2
cdr3_nt: TGTGCCAGCAGCTCCTACGACAGAGACTATGGCTACACCTTC
cdr3_aa: CASSSYDRDYGYTF

d_call: NA
v_call: TRBV29-1
clone_size: NA
j_call: TRBJ1-1
cdr3_nt: TGCAGCGTTGAAGGAGTTGGAGGCGCGAACACTGAAGCTTTCTTT
cdr3_aa: CSVEGVGGANTEAFF

d_call: TRBD2
v_call: TRBV29-1
clone_size: NA
j_call: TRBJ2-5
cdr3_nt: TGCAGCGTTACCGGGGGGGGAAAAGAGACCCAGTACTTC
cdr3_aa: CSVTGGGKETQYF

d_call: NA
v_call: TRBV11-3
clone_size: NA
j_call: TRBJ2-2
cdr3_nt: TGTGCCAGCAGGGGGACATCGAACACCGGGGAGCTGTTTTTT
cdr3_aa: CASRGTSNTGELFF

d_call: NA
v_call: TRBV9
clone_size: NA
j_call: TRBJ1-6
cdr3_nt: TGTGCCAGCAGCGTAGGAGCGTCTGGAGATTCACCCCTCCACTTT
cdr3_aa: CASSVGASGDSPLHF

d_call: TRBD2
v_call: TRBV5-1
clone_size: once
j_call: TRBJ2-7
cdr3_nt: TGCGCCACCTCCCGGGGGGGAGGCTACGAGCAGTACTTC
cdr3_aa: CATSRGGGYEQYF

d_call: TRBD1
v_call: TRBV5-4
clone_size: NA
j_call: TRBJ1-1
cdr3_nt: TGTGCCAGCAGCTTGGGTAGCGCCAGGGGGACTGAAGCTTTCTTT
cdr3_aa: CASSLGSARGTEAFF

d_call: NA
v_call: TRBV14
clone_size: NA
j_call: TRBJ1-2
cdr3_nt: TGTGCCAGCAGCCCCACCGACAGCTATGGCTACACCTTC
cdr3_aa: CASSPTDSYGYTF

d_call: NA
v_call: TRBV18
clone_size: NA
j_call: TRBJ1-3
cdr3_nt: TGTGCCAGCTCACCTATAGTTGGAAACACCATATATTTT
cdr3_aa: CASSPIVGNTIYF

d_call: TRBD1
v_call: TRBV5-4
clone_size: NA
j_call: TRBJ2-1
cdr3_nt: TGTGCCAGCAGAGCCCGACAGGGATGGAATGAGCAGTTCTTC
cdr3_aa: CASRARQGWNEQFF

d_call: TRBD1
v_call: TRBV5-1
clone_size: NA
j_call: TRBJ1-3
cdr3_nt: TGCGCCAGCAGCAAGGGGCGTAATTGGGACAGGGGGAGCTCTGGAAACACCATATATTTT
cdr3_aa: CASSKGRNWDRGSSGNTIYF

d_call: TRBD1
v_call: TRBV24-1
clone_size: NA
j_call: TRBJ1-2
cdr3_nt: TGTGCCACCAGTGACGTAGACAGGGACCATGGCTACACCTTC
cdr3_aa: CATSDVDRDHGYTF

d_call: TRBD2
v_call: TRBV9
clone_size: NA
j_call: TRBJ2-5
cdr3_nt: TGTGCCAGCAGCGCTGGACTAGCGGGGGAACAAGAGACCCAGTACTTC
cdr3_aa: CASSAGLAGEQETQYF

d_call: NA
v_call: TRBV18
clone_size: NA
j_call: TRBJ1-2
cdr3_nt: TGTGCCAGCTCATCTGGACGGATGAAAAATAACTATGGCTACACCTTC
cdr3_aa: CASSSGRMKNNYGYTF

d_call: NA
v_call: TRBV6-5
clone_size: NA
j_call: TRBJ1-1
cdr3_nt: TGTGCCAGCAGATGGGACACTGAAGCTTTCTTT
cdr3_aa: CASRWDTEAFF

d_call: TRBD1
v_call: TRBV6-5
clone_size: NA
j_call: TRBJ1-2
cdr3_nt: TGTGCCAGCAGCGCCGACAGGGGCTATGGCTACACCTTC
cdr3_aa: CASSADRGYGYTF

d_call: NA
v_call: TRBV4-2
clone_size: once
j_call: TRBJ2-7
cdr3_nt: TGTGCCAGCAGCCAAGGGGTGACAGGCCCCTACGAGCAGTACTTC
cdr3_aa: CASSQGVTGPYEQYF

d_call: TRBD1
v_call: TRBV2
clone_size: NA
j_call: TRBJ2-1
cdr3_nt: TGTGCCAGCAGCGAAGACAGGGGGGGGTACAATGAGCAGTTCTTC
cdr3_aa: CASSEDRGGYNEQFF

d_call: TRBD1
v_call: TRBV28
clone_size: once
j_call: TRBJ1-3
cdr3_nt: TGTGCCAGCAGTTTAAGTAGTCAGGGGGGAACTGGAAACACCATATATTTT
cdr3_aa: CASSLSSQGGTGNTIYF

d_call: NA
v_call: TRBV5-4
clone_size: once
j_call: TRBJ1-2
cdr3_nt: TGTGCCAGCAGCGCCGACAGGTATGGCTACACCTTC
cdr3_aa: CASSADRYGYTF

d_call: TRBD1
v_call: TRBV5-1
clone_size: once
j_call: TRBJ2-7
cdr3_nt: TGCGCCAGCAGCATCAGGCAGGGGGCCTACGAGCAGTACTTC
cdr3_aa: CASSIRQGAYEQYF

d_call: NA
v_call: TRBV7-2
clone_size: NA
j_call: TRBJ2-6
cdr3_nt: TGTGCCAGCAGCTCGACGCGCTCTGGGGCCAACGTCCTGACTTTC
cdr3_aa: CASSSTRSGANVLTF

d_call: NA
v_call: TRBV3-1/TRBV3-2
clone_size: NA
j_call: TRBJ1-1
cdr3_nt: TGTGCCAGCAGCCAAGAGGGGGGCACTGAAGCTTTCTTT
cdr3_aa: CASSQEGGTEAFF

d_call: TRBD2
v_call: TRBV28
clone_size: NA
j_call: TRBJ2-3
cdr3_nt: TGTGCCAGCAGTCCCCCGATTAGCGGGGCGTTAGATACGCAGTATTTT
cdr3_aa: CASSPPISGALDTQYF

d_call: TRBD1
v_call: TRBV5-4
clone_size: NA
j_call: TRBJ1-3
cdr3_nt: TGTGCCAGCAGCCCGGCGGGGACAGGGATCAACACCATATATTTT
cdr3_aa: CASSPAGTGINTIYF

d_call: TRBD1
v_call: TRBV6-5
clone_size: NA
j_call: TRBJ1-1
cdr3_nt: TGTGCCAGCAGCCAGACAGGGGCGAACACTGAAGCTTTCTTT
cdr3_aa: CASSQTGANTEAFF

d_call: NA
v_call: TRBV18
clone_size: NA
j_call: TRBJ2-2
cdr3_nt: TGTGCCAGCTCACCAGAACCCTCCACCGGGGAGCTGTTTTTT
cdr3_aa: CASSPEPSTGELFF

d_call: TRBD1
v_call: TRBV5-1
clone_size: NA
j_call: TRBJ2-7
cdr3_nt: TGCGCCAGCAGCGGAGACAGGGGGCGGAGCTCCTACGAGCAGTACTTC
cdr3_aa: CASSGDRGRSSYEQYF

d_call: NA
v_call: TRBV6-2/TRBV6-3
clone_size: NA
j_call: TRBJ2-2
cdr3_nt: TGTGCCAGCAGTCCCGGGACGCTAACTACCGGGGAGCTGTTTTTT
cdr3_aa: CASSPGTLTTGELFF

d_call: TRBD1
v_call: TRBV3-1/TRBV3-2
clone_size: NA
j_call: TRBJ2-7
cdr3_nt: TGTGCCAGCAGCCACCCGGGGACAGTCGTTGGGGAGCAGTACTTC
cdr3_aa: CASSHPGTVVGEQYF

d_call: NA
v_call: TRBV19
clone_size: NA
j_call: TRBJ2-5
cdr3_nt: TGTGCCAGTAGTATAGGTCACCAAGAGACCCAGTACTTC
cdr3_aa: CASSIGHQETQYF